Listed below are T cell receptor beta chains from one sample, sequenced in a study of cytomegalovirus exposure and HLA in healthy donors. TCRdb's table, derived via immunoSEQ multiplex PCR, lists solely in-frame clones and lacks some. The table has 120,000 or so clones, 70% to 85% seen once. Source material: PBMCs. The receptors stem from a man aged 18-30 years in good health and CMV-seronegative. CDR3s include the opening cysteine and the closing phenylalanine or tryptophan. For some rows the clone size is stated as once, few or many, or as a class when expanded; others skip it.

J gene | V gene | clone size | CDR3 protein
TRBJ2-2 | TRBV11-1 | NA | CASSLGRGSTGELFF
TRBJ2-1 | TRBV5-1 | NA | CASSSRLAGGYNEQFF
TRBJ2-3 | TRBV4-2 | NA | CASSQVEDTQYF
TRBJ1-2 | TRBV28 | NA | CASSSQAAGEAIGYTF
TRBJ1-6 | TRBV9 | once | CASSVTGGANSPLHF
TRBJ1-5 | TRBV7-9 | NA | CSSSPGQSYQPQHF
TRBJ1-3 | TRBV6-1 | few | CASSEATVSGNTIYF
TRBJ1-2 | TRBV7-9 | NA | CASSHTIGPGYTF
TRBJ2-1 | TRBV29-1 | NA | CSVDGDSGDEQFF
TRBJ1-2 | TRBV5-1 | NA | CASSLGTARGDYGYTF
TRBJ2-2 | TRBV23-1 | NA | CASRFPGTINGELFF
TRBJ2-7 | TRBV7-2 | NA | CASSPGGGAGLLEQYF
TRBJ2-5 | TRBV9 | NA | CASSAGTSGGAGETQYF
TRBJ1-1 | TRBV19 | NA | CASSTGQSNTEAFF
TRBJ2-7 | TRBV28 | NA | CASSLLPGHVRHEQYF
TRBJ1-1 | TRBV29-1 | NA | CSDLENTEAFF
TRBJ2-5 | TRBV19 | NA | CASSIARRETQYF
TRBJ1-5 | TRBV28 | NA | CASSTRLGAQPQHF
TRBJ1-5 | TRBV19 | NA | CASTYGGQSNQPQHF
TRBJ2-3 | TRBV25-1 | once | CASSGRLDSDTQYF
TRBJ1-2 | TRBV7-9 | NA | CASSFGQNNYGYTF
TRBJ1-1 | TRBV9 | NA | CASSGRDSDSWYTEAFF
TRBJ1-1 | TRBV7-9 | NA | CASSLGVAGDTEAFF
TRBJ1-1 | TRBV27 | NA | CASSLSNPGGWTEAFF
TRBJ1-2 | TRBV19 | NA | CASSPDRAPYYGYTF
TRBJ2-3 | TRBV4-1 | NA | CASSPGRAGTSTDTQYF
TRBJ1-2 | TRBV7-9 | few | CSSSLGTVNYGYTF
TRBJ2-5 | TRBV5-6 | NA | CASSGGVRGQETQYF
TRBJ1-1 | TRBV6-1 | NA | CASNRGTNTEAFF
TRBJ2-1 | TRBV10-3 | NA | CAISESETGYNEQFF
TRBJ1-1 | TRBV29-1 | NA | CSVERGDNTEAFF
TRBJ1-1 | TRBV27 | NA | CASSQGRGGTAEAFF
TRBJ1-2 | TRBV5-1 | NA | CASSLAGQGDGYTF
TRBJ2-3 | TRBV7-9 | few | CATWQGRTDTQYF